A few counts support the clone carrying this TCR beta chain. The same CDR3 arises from other DNA sequences in this sample as well. Sequencing used immunoSEQ multiplex PCR; TCRdb keeps in-frame clones, though not all of them. The table includes around 250,000 clones, approximately 85% detected once. Self-reported history from a screening survey and questionnaire set each donor's cohort. This entry belongs to a study of blood T cell repertoires in COVID-19. The receptor's source is a woman in her fifties or sixties who had recovered from COVID-19. Specimen: PBMCs or T cells enriched from blood (not recorded which).

The CDR3: CASSLRTSGETQYF. The CDR3 nucleotides are TGTGCCAGCAGCTTACGGACTAGCGGGGAGACCCAGTACTTC. The genes are TRBV7-9 and TRBJ2-5, with 11 bases lining up with TRBD2. The junction had 1 base not matched to a gene; V was cut back by 2 bases and J by 5 bases. The CDR3 is made up of 14 amino acids. Germline lookup yields CDR1 SEHNR and CDR2 FQNEAQ (reference sequence).